Presented here are 9 T cell receptor beta chains from one specimen sequenced in a study of Graves' ophthalmopathy and Graves' hyperthyroidism. Amplification of TCR beta CDR3 regions used RNA transcripts. The first round was an RT-PCR with HTBI primers, and the second round was a multiplex PCR. Using its own MiXCR run on the multiplex PCR reads, TCRdb lists one record per CDR3 protein. In the table there are roughly 400,000 distinct CDR3 sequences, approximately 18% of which are singletons. Source material: peripheral blood. Receptor source: an adult woman with stable Graves' hyperthyroidism.

There are many counts of this clonotype. The rearrangement uses TRBV12-3 or TRBV12-4 and TRBJ2-5; perhaps TRBD1 as D (6 bases). The V end was cut by 6 bases, the J end by 5 bases, with 22 bases between. This CDR3 has 16 amino acids. CDR3 bases: TGTGCCAGCAGGGCGTTGGGTGGGGGCCCCCGGGAGACCCAGTACTTC. Translation: CASRALGGGPRETQYF.

This clonotype showed up many times. The rearrangement uses TRBV12-3 or TRBV12-4 and TRBJ1-2; no clear D. Deletions cut 3 bases from V and 4 bases from J, with 9 bases between. The CDR3 is made up of 13 amino acids. CDR3 protein: CASSFQMGYGYTF. The CDR3 DNA sequence: TGTGCCAGCAGTTTTCAGATGGGCTATGGCTACACCTTC.

This clonotype showed up many times. This chain joins TRBV29-1 and TRBJ1-1; D is perhaps TRBD1 (5 bases). The ends were cut back, 1 base at V and 10 bases at J, with 10 bases in the middle. CDR3 length: 11 amino acids. CDR1 and CDR2 from the germline V gene are SQVTM and ANQGSEA. The CDR3 nucleotides are TGCAGCGTTGAAGGGGGGATGGGAGCTTTCTTT. Its protein is CSVEGGMGAFF.

This clonotype was seen repeatedly, ten times or more. The J gene is TRBJ1-5, the V gene TRBV6-1, with TRBD1 as a possible D gene (5 bases). CDR1 is MNHNS, CDR2 SASEGT, per germline. Deletions cut 7 bases from V and 2 bases from J, with 15 bases between. The CDR3 sequence is 15 residues long. In DNA, the CDR3 is TGTGCCAGCACCCTCCAGGGTGTTGGCAATCAGCCCCAGCATTTT. Its protein is CASTLQGVGNQPQHF.

At least ten counts were recorded for this clonotype. This chain connects TRBV7-2 to TRBJ2-7, with D perhaps given as TRBD1 or TRBD2 (5 bases each). Trimming took 0 bases from V and 0 from J, leaving 9 bases between them. Germline loops: CDR1 SGHTA, CDR2 FQGNSA. The CDR3 is made up of 15 amino acids. This CDR3 reads CASSLAAGSSYEQYF. The CDR3 DNA reads as TGTGCCAGCAGCTTAGCGGCAGGGAGCTCCTACGAGCAGTACTTC.

The chain employs TRBV28 and TRBJ1-2, with 10 bases identical to TRBD1. CDR1 is MDHEN, CDR2 SYDVKM, per germline. The CDR3 totals 15 residues. The trim removed 6 bases at V and 0 bases at J, leaving 4 bases unmatched. This CDR3 is CASRSGTGANYGYTF. The CDR3 bases are TGTGCCAGCAGGTCCGGGACAGGGGCTAACTATGGCTACACCTTC.

This clonotype was observed many times. The chain carries TRBV10-3 and TRBJ2-5; D is undetermined. Germline-derived CDR1 and CDR2 are ENHRY and SYGVKD. This CDR3 region has 13 residues. V was cut by 4 bases and J by 2 bases, with 8 bases left in between. The DNA of the CDR3 is TGTGCCATCAGTGGGTCAGATCAAGAGACCCAGTACTTC. This sequence encodes CAISGSDQETQYF.

There are many counts of this clonotype. The chain employs TRBV6-2 or TRBV6-3 and TRBJ2-2, with 7 positions matching TRBD1. The germline CDR1 and CDR2 sequences are MNHEY and SVGEGT. V lost 5 bases to trimming and J lost 5 bases; unmatched junction nucleotides: 14. The CDR3 loop spans 17 amino acids. CDR3 sequence (DNA): TGTGCCAGCAGTGAGGACAGGCCAGGGGATCGGACCGGGGAGCTGTTTTTT. It is translated as CASSEDRPGDRTGELFF.

This clonotype was detected ten times or more. V is TRBV7-2 and J is TRBJ1-1; D is ambiguous. Germline CDR1 SGHTA, CDR2 FQGNSA. This CDR3 comprises 16 residues. Trimming shortened V by 5 bases and J by 4 bases, and 20 bases separated the two germline ends. CDR3 sequence reads: CASSLKRYTRATEAFF. In nucleotides, the CDR3 is TGTGCCAGCAGCCTCAAGCGTTACACGAGGGCCACTGAAGCTTTCTTT.